This T cell receptor beta chain was captured by sequencing in a study of regulatory T cells in long-lasting Graves disease. Overall study context: Persistence in Graves' disease denoted antithyroid drug use beyond 5 years alongside positive TSH receptor antibodies.

This CDR3 contains 15 residues. Germline-derived CDR1 and CDR2 are SNHLY and FYNNEI. Trimming removed 7 bases from V and 3 bases from J; junction bases left unmatched: 8. General observations from the study: It was possible that the small sample size reduced accuracy.

This clonotype was picked up many times. Antigen: not known. CDR3-region Arm-PCR and iRepertoire HTBI primers produced the TCR beta libraries. In TCRdb, the multiplex PCR reads were re-called with MiXCR into one record per CDR3 protein. The data contain about 470,000 distinct CDR3 sequences, less than 25% of them seen just once; the ten biggest clones take up over 7.5%. The time point here: persistent/refractory GD, antithyroid drugs over 5 years with positive TRAb. PBMC RNA served as the TCR library source. Peripheral blood, at roughly 10 milliliters, went into EDTA tubes. Sequencing used peripheral blood mononuclear cells (PBMCs), obtained when the disease was refractory, from a patient treated with antithyroid drugs. The clonotype comes from a female donor with Graves disease. The chain carries TRBV2 and TRBJ2-2, with 7 positions matching TRBD1. Here the CDR3 reads CASIARTGDTGELFF. The DNA of the CDR3 is TGTGCCAGCATCGCCCGAACAGGGGACACCGGGGAGCTGTTTTTT.